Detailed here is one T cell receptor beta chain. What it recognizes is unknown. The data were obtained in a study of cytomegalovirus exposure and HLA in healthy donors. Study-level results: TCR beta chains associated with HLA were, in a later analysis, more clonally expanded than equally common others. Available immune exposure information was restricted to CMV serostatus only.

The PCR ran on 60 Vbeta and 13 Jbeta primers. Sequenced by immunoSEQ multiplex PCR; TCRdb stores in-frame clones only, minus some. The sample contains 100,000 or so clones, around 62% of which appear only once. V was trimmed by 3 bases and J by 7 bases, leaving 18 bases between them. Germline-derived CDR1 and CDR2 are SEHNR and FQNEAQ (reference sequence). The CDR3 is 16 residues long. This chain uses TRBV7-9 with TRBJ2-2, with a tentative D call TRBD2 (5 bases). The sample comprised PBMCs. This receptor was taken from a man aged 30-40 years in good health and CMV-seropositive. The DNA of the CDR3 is TGTGCCAGCAGCTTCGGTAGGGCAGGACGGGACGGGGAGCTGTTTTTT. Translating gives CASSFGRAGRDGELFF.